The rows below give T cell receptor beta chains drawn from one sample of a study of shared clonotypes between healthy human individuals. The assay was immunoSEQ multiplex PCR, and TCRdb's table has in-frame clones only and misses some. Seen here are 2,500,000 or so clones, more than 85% observed once, and the top ten hold 0.36%. The sample taken for sequencing was naive CD4+ T cells from PBMCs. These receptors all come from a man between 18 and 35 years old in good health. Some clones in this sample may be carry-over from other donors' samples. The CDR3 runs from the conserved cysteine through the conserved F or W. The D gene is left open where the match is weak. The size field is filled for only some rows; it gives once, few, many or a size class.

.	TRBJ1-4	TRBV28	.	TGTGCCAGCTCCCAAAGGGGCAGTTATGAAAAACTGTTTTTT	CASSQRGSYEKLFF
TRBD1	TRBJ2-1	TRBV7-2	.	TGTGCCAGCAGCTTAGTTCCATCCGGGACAGGGTTTTACGAGCAGTTCTTC	CASSLVPSGTGFYEQFF
TRBD1	TRBJ1-1	TRBV28	.	TGTGCCAGCAGGGACAGGCCTGCGAACACTGAAGCTTTCTTT	CASRDRPANTEAFF
.	TRBJ2-3	TRBV5-4	.	TGTGCCAGCAGCTGGCAGGGGAGGTCAGATACGCAGTATTTT	CASSWQGRSDTQYF
.	TRBJ1-1	TRBV29-1	.	TGCAGCGTTGAATTCGGGGGACGGCCGGGCACTGAAGCTTTCTTT	CSVEFGGRPGTEAFF
.	TRBJ2-5	TRBV12-5	.	TGTGCTAGTGGTTTTAGAGGGAGAGAGACCCAGTACTTC	CASGFRGRETQYF
.	TRBJ1-1	TRBV6-5	.	TGTGCCAGCACCCGCCTGGCGGGAGACACTGAAGCTTTCTTT	CASTRLAGDTEAFF
.	TRBJ1-5	TRBV28	.	TGTGCCAGCAGTCTCGACCCCAATCAGCCCCAGCATTTT	CASSLDPNQPQHF
.	TRBJ1-2	TRBV4-2	.	TGTGCCAGCAGCCCAGGGGACAAAGAAGACTACACCTTC	CASSPGDKEDYTF
TRBD1	TRBJ2-1	TRBV6-5	.	TGTGCCAGCAGTTATTCCGGGACAGGGCCCTACAATGAGCAGTTCTTC	CASSYSGTGPYNEQFF
.	TRBJ2-2	TRBV5-1	.	TGCGCCACGAATCGGGGAGGCACGAACACCGGGGAGCTGTTTTTT	CATNRGGTNTGELFF
TRBD2	TRBJ2-1	TRBV4-1	.	TGCGCCAGCAGCCAGAGCCGGGACAGGTGGACTAGCGGGAGGTTACAATACAATGAGCAGTTCTTC	CASSQSRDRWTSGRLQYNEQFF
.	TRBJ2-1	TRBV6-1	once	TGTGCCAGCAGTAGAGACCGGGACACCCGCAATGAGCAGTTCTTC	CASSRDRDTRNEQFF
.	TRBJ1-5	TRBV28	once	TGTGCCAGCAGTTTGTCGGGAAATATTAAGCCCCAGCATTTT	CASSLSGNIKPQHF
TRBD1	TRBJ2-7	TRBV7-9	.	TGTGCCAGCAGCTTAAAGGGACAGGGTAAGATCTCCGAGCAGTACTTC	CASSLKGQGKISEQYF
.	TRBJ2-1	TRBV6-5	.	TGTGCCAGCAGTTACACATTGGGGTGGTTCGACAATGAGCAGTTCTTC	CASSYTLGWFDNEQFF
.	TRBJ2-7	TRBV9	.	TGTGCCAGCAGCGTAGTTAAGAGATCCTACGAGCAGTACTTC	CASSVVKRSYEQYF
.	TRBJ1-2	TRBV18	.	TGTGCCAGCTCACCAGGCCAGGGAAGGATCTATGGCTACACCTTC	CASSPGQGRIYGYTF
TRBD1	TRBJ2-2	TRBV2	.	TGTGCCAGCAGTGCCGGGACAGGGTCGGCTATATCCGGGGAGCTGTTTTTT	CASSAGTGSAISGELFF
.	TRBJ2-7	TRBV7-2	.	TGTGCCAGCAGCTTTGAGCAAAGGCCGGAGTACTTC	CASSFEQRPEYF
.	TRBJ2-7	TRBV7-8	once	TGTGCCAGCAGCTTACGGCGAGACGGAGGGGCCTACGAGCAGTACTTC	CASSLRRDGGAYEQYF
TRBD1	TRBJ2-2	TRBV19	.	TGTGCCAGTAACAGACTCAAAGGGACAGTATCCACCGGGGAGCTGTTTTTT	CASNRLKGTVSTGELFF
TRBD1	TRBJ2-1	TRBV9	.	TGTGCCAGCAGTGAATCCGGCACAGGGGGGTACAATGAGCAGTTCTTC	CASSESGTGGYNEQFF
.	TRBJ1-4	TRBV27	.	TGTGCCAGCAGTTTATCCGGGGGGATCGGAGAAAAACTGTTTTTT	CASSLSGGIGEKLFF
.	TRBJ2-7	TRBV5-1	.	TGCGCCAGCAGCTTGTTTGGGGGCAGCTACGAGCAGTACTTC	CASSLFGGSYEQYF
.	TRBJ2-5	TRBV5-1	.	TGCGCCAGCAGCTTGACAGTGGGGGAAGAGACCCAGTACTTC	CASSLTVGEETQYF
.	TRBJ1-5	TRBV6-1	.	TGTGCCAGCAGCAAAACAGGACGGTCCAATCAGCCCCAGCATTTT	CASSKTGRSNQPQHF
.	TRBJ1-5	TRBV27	.	TGTGCCAGCAGTTTCGGGGCTGTCAGGGGTAGCAATCAGCCCCAGCATTTT	CASSFGAVRGSNQPQHF
.	TRBJ2-7	TRBV30	.	TGTGCCTGGAGTCCCCGCTCCTCTCTGGGATACGAGCAGTACTTC	CAWSPRSSLGYEQYF
.	TRBJ1-2	TRBV28	.	TGTGCCAGCAGCTCCAGGGGTTTCCTAAACTATGGCTACACCTTC	CASSSRGFLNYGYTF
TRBD1	TRBJ1-2	TRBV18	.	TGTGCCAGCTCATCAAACCGGGACAGCTATGGCTACACCTTC	CASSSNRDSYGYTF
TRBD2	TRBJ2-7	TRBV7-9	.	TGTGCCAGCAGCCCTCCCGGGAGGGCCGCCTCCTACGAGCAGTACTTC	CASSPPGRAASYEQYF
TRBD1	TRBJ2-1	TRBV14	.	TGTGCCAGCAGCCGATACAACAGGGGGCTAAATGAGCAGTTCTTC	CASSRYNRGLNEQFF
.	TRBJ1-5	TRBV28	.	TGTGCCAGCAGACGCCGGGACGGGGGATTACATCCCCAGCATTTT	CASRRRDGGLHPQHF
TRBD2	TRBJ2-3	TRBV27	.	TGTGCCAGCAGACCCGGCGGGAGTGCGACAGATACGCAGTATTTT	CASRPGGSATDTQYF
.	TRBJ1-1	TRBV7-3	.	TGTGCCAGCAGTTTAAGTGGGGAGGGCACTGAAGCTTTCTTT	CASSLSGEGTEAFF
TRBD2	TRBJ2-1	TRBV5-1	.	TGCGCCAGCAGCTGGGGACTAGCGCTCAGCAATGAGCAGTTCTTC	CASSWGLALSNEQFF
.	TRBJ2-1	TRBV4-2	.	TGTGCCAGCAGCCGCCCGGCCGGGGAGAATGAGCAGTTCTTC	CASSRPAGENEQFF
.	TRBJ1-1	TRBV2	.	TGTGCCAGCAGTGCAGGGGAGGGGAACACTGAAGCTTTCTTT	CASSAGEGNTEAFF
.	TRBJ1-3	TRBV19	.	TGTGCCAGTAGCCCTCAGGGAACTGGAAACACCATATATTTT	CASSPQGTGNTIYF
.	TRBJ2-2	TRBV11-3	once	TGTGCCAGCAGCCCCAACCTGGGCGGGGAGCTGTTTTTT	CASSPNLGGELFF
TRBD2	TRBJ2-2	TRBV2	.	TGTGCCAGCAAAGTCTTAGCGGGGGCTAACACCGGGGAGCTGTTTTTT	CASKVLAGANTGELFF
TRBD2	TRBJ2-7	TRBV14	.	TGTGCCAGCAGCCATAGCGGGAGGGCCAGAGAGCAGTACTTC	CASSHSGRAREQYF
TRBD1	TRBJ2-7	TRBV11-2	.	TGTGCCAGCAGCCCAGGGACAGGGCGAGCCTACGAGCAGTACTTC	CASSPGTGRAYEQYF
TRBD1	TRBJ2-4	TRBV5-1	.	TGCGCCAGCAGAACCGGGACAGGGGGTCGAGCCATTCAGTACTTC	CASRTGTGGRAIQYF
.	TRBJ1-4	TRBV9	once	TGTGCCAGCAGCGTATTCCCCCTTTTTCAGGGTACTAATGAAAAACTGTTTTTT	CASSVFPLFQGTNEKLFF
.	TRBJ2-7	TRBV7-9	once	TGTGCCAGCAGCTTAGGTGGGGGCTACGAGCAGTACTTC	CASSLGGGYEQYF
.	TRBJ2-5	TRBV15	.	TGTGCCACCAGCGGCTCCGGGACACCTGCCGGGGCCCAGTACTTC	CATSGSGTPAGAQYF
.	TRBJ1-1	TRBV6-5	.	TGTGCCAGCAGTTACTCAGGAGGATCGGGGACTGAAGCTTTCTTT	CASSYSGGSGTEAFF
TRBD1	TRBJ2-3	TRBV11-1	once	TGTGCCAGCAGCTCCGGACAGGGGAGCCAGGCAGATACGCAGTATTTT	CASSSGQGSQADTQYF
.	TRBJ2-1	TRBV11-3	.	TGTGCCAGCAGCTTAGGCGGGACGAGCTATGAGCAGTTCTTC	CASSLGGTSYEQFF
.	TRBJ2-2	TRBV28	few	TGTGCTAGAGGGGAGCTGTTTTTT	CARGELFF
.	TRBJ1-2	TRBV7-3	.	TGTGCCAGCAGCTGGGACAATAACTATGGCTACACCTTC	CASSWDNNYGYTF
TRBD1	TRBJ1-1	TRBV5-1	.	TGCGCCAGCAGCCCCGACAGGGGGCAAAACACTGAAGCTTTCTTT	CASSPDRGQNTEAFF
TRBD2	TRBJ2-7	TRBV9	once	TGTGCCAGCAGCGAAGGACTAGCGGGAGGGCAGGGCGAGCAGTACTTC	CASSEGLAGGQGEQYF
.	TRBJ1-1	TRBV4-1	once	TGCGCCAGCAGCCAAGAACTCAGATTCAGGGCGAACACTGAAGCTTTCTTT	CASSQELRFRANTEAFF
.	TRBJ1-5	TRBV6-1	.	TGTGCCAGCAGTGAAGGGAGGGGAATGGATCAGCCCCAGCATTTT	CASSEGRGMDQPQHF
.	TRBJ2-4	TRBV28	once	TGTGCCAGCAGCCCCCTCGGGGCAGACCAGGCCAAAAACATTCAGTACTTC	CASSPLGADQAKNIQYF
TRBD1	TRBJ2-7	TRBV25-1	.	TGTGCCAGCAGTCCGGGACAGGGGGCTGGCGAGCAGTACTTC	CASSPGQGAGEQYF
TRBD1	TRBJ1-2	TRBV4-2	.	TGTGCCAGCAGCCAAACCCGGTGGGGACAGAACCGCGTGGGCTATGGCTACACCTTC	CASSQTRWGQNRVGYGYTF